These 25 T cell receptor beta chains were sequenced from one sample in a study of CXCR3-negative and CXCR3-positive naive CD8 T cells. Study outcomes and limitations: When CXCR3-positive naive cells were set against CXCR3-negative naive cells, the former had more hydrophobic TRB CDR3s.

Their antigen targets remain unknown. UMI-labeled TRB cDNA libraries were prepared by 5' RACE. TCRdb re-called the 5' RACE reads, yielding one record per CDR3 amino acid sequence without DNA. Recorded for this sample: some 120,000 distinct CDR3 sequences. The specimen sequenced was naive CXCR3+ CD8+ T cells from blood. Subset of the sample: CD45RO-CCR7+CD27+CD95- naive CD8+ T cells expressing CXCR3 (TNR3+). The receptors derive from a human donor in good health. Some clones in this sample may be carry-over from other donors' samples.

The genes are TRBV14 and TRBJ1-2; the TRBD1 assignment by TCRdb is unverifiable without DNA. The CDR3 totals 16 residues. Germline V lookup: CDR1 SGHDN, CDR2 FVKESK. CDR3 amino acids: CASSHLTTGWNYGYTF.

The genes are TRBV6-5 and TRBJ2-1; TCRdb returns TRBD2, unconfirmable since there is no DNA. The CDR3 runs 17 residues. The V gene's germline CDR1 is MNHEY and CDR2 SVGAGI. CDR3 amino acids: CASSYRDWGTSLDEQFF.

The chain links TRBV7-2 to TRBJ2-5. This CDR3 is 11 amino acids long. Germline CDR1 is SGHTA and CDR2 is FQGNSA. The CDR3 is CASSLDETQYF.

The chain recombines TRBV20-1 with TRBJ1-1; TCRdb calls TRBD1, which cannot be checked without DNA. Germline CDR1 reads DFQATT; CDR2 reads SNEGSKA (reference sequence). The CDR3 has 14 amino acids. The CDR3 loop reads CSARSVPMNTEAFF.

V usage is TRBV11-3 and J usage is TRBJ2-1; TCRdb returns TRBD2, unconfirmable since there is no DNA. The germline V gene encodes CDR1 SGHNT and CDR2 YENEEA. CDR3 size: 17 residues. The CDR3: CASSLVGLTGSYNEQFF.

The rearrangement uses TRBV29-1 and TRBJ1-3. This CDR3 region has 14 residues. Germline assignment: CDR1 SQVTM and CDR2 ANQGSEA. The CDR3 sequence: CSVQMGTTGNTIYF.

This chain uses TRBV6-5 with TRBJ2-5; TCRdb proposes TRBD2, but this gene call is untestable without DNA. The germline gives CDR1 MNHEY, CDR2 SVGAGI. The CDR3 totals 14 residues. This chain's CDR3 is CASSVAGGGETQYF.

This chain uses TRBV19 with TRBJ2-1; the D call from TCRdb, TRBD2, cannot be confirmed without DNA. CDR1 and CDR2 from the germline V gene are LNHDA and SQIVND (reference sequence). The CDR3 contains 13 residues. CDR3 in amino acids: CASRDYSYNEQFF.

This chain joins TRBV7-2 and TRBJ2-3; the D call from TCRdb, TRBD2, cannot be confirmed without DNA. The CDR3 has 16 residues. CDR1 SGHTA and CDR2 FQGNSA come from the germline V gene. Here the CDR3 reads CASSWGLAVSTDTQYF.

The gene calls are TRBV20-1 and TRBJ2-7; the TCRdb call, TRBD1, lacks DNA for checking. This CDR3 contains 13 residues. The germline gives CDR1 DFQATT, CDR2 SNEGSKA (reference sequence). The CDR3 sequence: CSASPGHQYEQYF.

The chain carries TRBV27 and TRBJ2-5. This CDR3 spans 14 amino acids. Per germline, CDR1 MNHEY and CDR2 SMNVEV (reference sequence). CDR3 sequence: CASSHPGTQETQYF.

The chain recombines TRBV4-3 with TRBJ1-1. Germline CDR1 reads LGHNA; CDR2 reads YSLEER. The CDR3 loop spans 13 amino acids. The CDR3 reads CARRVFENTEAFF.

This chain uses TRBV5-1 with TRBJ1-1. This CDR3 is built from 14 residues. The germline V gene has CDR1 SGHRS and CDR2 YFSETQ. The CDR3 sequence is CASSLDIMNTEAFF. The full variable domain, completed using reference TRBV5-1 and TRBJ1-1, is KAGVTQTPRYLIKTRGQQVTLSCSPISGHRSVSWYQQTPGQGLQFLFEYFSETQRNKGNFPGRFSGRQFSNSRSEMNVSTLELGDSALYLCASSLDIMNTEAFFGQGTRLTVV.

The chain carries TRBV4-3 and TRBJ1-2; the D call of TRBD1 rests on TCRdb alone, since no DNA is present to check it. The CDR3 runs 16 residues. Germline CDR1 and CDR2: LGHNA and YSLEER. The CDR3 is CASSQQGYGTGNGYTF.

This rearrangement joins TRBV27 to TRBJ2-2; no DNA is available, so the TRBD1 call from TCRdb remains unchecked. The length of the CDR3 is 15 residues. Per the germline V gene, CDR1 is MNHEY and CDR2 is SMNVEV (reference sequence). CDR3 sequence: CASSLDAGLAGELFF.

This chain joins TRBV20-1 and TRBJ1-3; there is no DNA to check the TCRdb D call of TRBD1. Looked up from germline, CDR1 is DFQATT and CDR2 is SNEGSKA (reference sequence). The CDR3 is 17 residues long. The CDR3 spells CSARDYRQTHSGNTIYF.

The CDR3 sequence is CSAARQGYEQYF. J is TRBJ2-7 and V is TRBV29-1; the TRBD1 assignment by TCRdb is unverifiable without DNA. Germline lookup yields CDR1 SQVTM and CDR2 ANQGSEA. There are 12 residues in the CDR3.

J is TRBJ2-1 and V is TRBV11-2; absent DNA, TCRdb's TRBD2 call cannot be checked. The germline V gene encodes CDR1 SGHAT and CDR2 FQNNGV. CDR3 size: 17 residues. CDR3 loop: CASSRNYERGNNNEQFF. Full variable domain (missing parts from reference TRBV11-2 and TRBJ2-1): EAGVAQSPRYKIIEKRQSVAFWCNPISGHATLYWYQQILGQGPKLLIQFQNNGVVDDSQLPKDRFSAERLKGVDSTLKIQPAKLEDSAVYLCASSRNYERGNNNEQFFGPGTRLTVL.

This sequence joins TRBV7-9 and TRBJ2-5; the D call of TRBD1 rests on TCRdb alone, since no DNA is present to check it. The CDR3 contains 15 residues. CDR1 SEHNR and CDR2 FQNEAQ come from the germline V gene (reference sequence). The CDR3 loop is CASSSRQTGSETQYF.

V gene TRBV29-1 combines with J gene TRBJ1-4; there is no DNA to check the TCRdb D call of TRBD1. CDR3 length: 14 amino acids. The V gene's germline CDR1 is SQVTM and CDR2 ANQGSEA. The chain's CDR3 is CSVGRQGIKEKLFF. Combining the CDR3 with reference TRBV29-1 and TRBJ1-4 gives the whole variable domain SAVISQKPSRDICQRGTSLTIQCQVDSQVTMMFWYRQQPGQSLTLIATANQGSEATYESGFVIDKFPISRPNLTFSTLTVSNMSPEDSSIYLCSVGRQGIKEKLFFGSGTQLSVL.

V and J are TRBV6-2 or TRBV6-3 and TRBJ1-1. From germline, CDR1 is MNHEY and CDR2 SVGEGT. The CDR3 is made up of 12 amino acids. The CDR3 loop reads CASSPGGAEAFF.

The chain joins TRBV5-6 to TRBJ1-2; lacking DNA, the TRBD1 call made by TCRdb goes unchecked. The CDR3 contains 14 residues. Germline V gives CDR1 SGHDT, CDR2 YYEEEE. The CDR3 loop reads CASSFPDRLYGYTF.

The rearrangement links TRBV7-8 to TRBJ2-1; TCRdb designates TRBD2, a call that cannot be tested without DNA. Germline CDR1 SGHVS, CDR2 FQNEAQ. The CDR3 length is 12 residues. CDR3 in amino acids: CASSLSGEEQFF.

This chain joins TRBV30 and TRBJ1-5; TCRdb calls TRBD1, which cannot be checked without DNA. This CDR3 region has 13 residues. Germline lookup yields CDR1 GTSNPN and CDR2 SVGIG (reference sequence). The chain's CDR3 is CAWSVDRDQPQHF.

This CDR3 is CASSATWDLRGSSYEQYF. The chain carries TRBV19 and TRBJ2-7; the D call from TCRdb, TRBD2, cannot be confirmed without DNA. CDR3 length equals 18 residues. CDR1 is LNHDA, CDR2 SQIVND, per germline (reference sequence). Using reference TRBV19 and TRBJ2-7 for the parts outside the CDR3, the full variable domain is DGGITQSPKYLFRKEGQNVTLSCEQNLNHDAMYWYRQDPGQGLRLIYYSQIVNDFQKGDIAEGYSVSREKKESFPLTVTSAQKNPTAFYLCASSATWDLRGSSYEQYFGPGTRLTVT.